The 12 T cell receptor beta chains presented below share a single source sample, sequenced in a study of shared clonotypes between healthy human individuals. Positively selected for CCR7, the CD45RO-negative cells used as naive CD8 cells excluded terminally differentiated effector memory CD45RA+ cells. TCRdb's table, derived via immunoSEQ multiplex PCR, lists solely in-frame clones and lacks some. The profile shows around 1,900,000 clones, around 95% of them singletons. The specimen was naive CD8+ T cells from PBMCs. These receptors were taken from a man between 18 and 29 years old in good health. Some clones in this sample may be carry-over from other donors' samples.

This sequence joins TRBV11-2 and TRBJ2-2; D gene ambiguous. Trimming pared 2 bases from V and 5 bases from J, leaving 3 bases between. There are 12 residues in the CDR3. CDR1 is SGHAT, CDR2 FQNNGV, per germline. The CDR3 protein is CASSLWTGELFF. The CDR3 DNA follows: TGTGCCAGCAGCTTATGGACCGGGGAGCTGTTTTTT.

The V gene is TRBV4-2, the J gene TRBJ2-1; a possible D gene is TRBD2 (6 bases). The CDR3 is 16 amino acids. The ends were cut back, 0 bases at V and 4 bases at J, with 13 bases in the middle. Germline CDR1 reads LGHNA; CDR2 reads YNFKEQ. The DNA of the CDR3 is TGTGCCAGCAGCCAAGATGGGGTAGCGGCTTACAATGAGCAGTTCTTC. It encodes CASSQDGVAAYNEQFF.

In its sample, this clone was seen a few times. This rearrangement joins TRBV2 to TRBJ2-5; 8 bases fit TRBD1. Germline V CDR1 and CDR2: SNHLY, FYNNEI. This CDR3 has 14 residues. Trimming removed 9 bases from V and 3 bases from J; junction bases left unmatched: 9. CDR3 in amino acids: CARDRKQGEETQYF. Here the CDR3 DNA reads TGTGCCAGAGACAGAAAACAGGGGGAAGAGACCCAGTACTTC.

The V gene is TRBV9, the J gene TRBJ2-5; D may be TRBD1 or TRBD2 (5 bases each). The germline V gene has CDR1 SGDLS and CDR2 YYNGEE. The V end lost 4 bases, the J end lost 3 bases, and 19 bases lay between the germline ends. This CDR3 region has 16 residues. The CDR3 nucleotides read TGTGCCAGCAGCACTTTGCTATCGGGGCCTAAAGAGACCCAGTACTTC. This sequence encodes CASSTLLSGPKETQYF.

The gene calls are TRBV10-1 and TRBJ2-7; D unclear. Germline CDR1 WNHNN, CDR2 SYGVQD (reference sequence). The CDR3 is 11 amino acids. Trimming shortened V by 6 bases and J by 3 bases, and 6 bases separated the two germline ends. The CDR3 region has the DNA TGCGCCAGCAGCGACAACTACGAGCAGTACTTC. Protein: CASSDNYEQYF.

The chain employs TRBV7-9 and TRBJ1-1, with a weak D call TRBD1 (5 bases). The CDR3 contains 13 residues. V was trimmed by 1 base and J by 3 bases, leaving 6 bases between them. The germline CDR1 and CDR2 sequences are SEHNR and FQNEAQ (reference sequence). The CDR3 reads CASSLGDYTEAFF. The CDR3 DNA reads as TGTGCCAGCAGCTTAGGGGACTACACTGAAGCTTTCTTT. The whole variable domain, filled in from reference TRBV7-9 and TRBJ1-1, reads DTGVSQNPRHKITKRGQNVTFRCDPISEHNRLYWYRQTLGQGPEFLTYFQNEAQLEKSRLLSDRFSAERPKGSFSTLEIQRTEQGDSAMYLCASSLGDYTEAFFGQGTRLTVV.

V gene TRBV30 combines with J gene TRBJ1-2; the match to TRBD1 covers 9 bases. This CDR3 contains 14 residues. CDR1 is GTSNPN, CDR2 SVGIG, per germline (reference sequence). The J segment lost 8 bases and the V segment lost 4 bases, leaving 11 bases of the junction unmatched. The CDR3 is CAWNSGTGTRGYTF. The CDR3 region has the DNA TGTGCCTGGAACTCCGGGACAGGGACGAGGGGCTACACCTTC.

CDR3 coding DNA: TGTGCCAGCAGCTTCCCCGCCGGGGGGTCCTCCTACGAGCAGTACTTC. Amino acids: CASSFPAGGSSYEQYF. The chain employs TRBV11-3 and TRBJ2-7; 7 nucleotides agree with TRBD2. The CDR3 is 16 amino acids. Germline trimming cut 3 bases from V and 0 bases from J; bases unmatched to any gene: 8. Germline V gives CDR1 SGHNT, CDR2 YENEEA.

The chain employs TRBV4-3 and TRBJ1-3; D gene unclear. The V gene lost 1 base and the J gene lost 2 bases, with 9 bases spanning the gap. This CDR3 has 15 amino acids. From germline, CDR1 is LGHNA and CDR2 YSLEER. The CDR3 reads CASSQGLTAGNTIYF. As DNA, the CDR3 is TGCGCCAGCAGCCAAGGCCTTACCGCTGGAAACACCATATATTTT.

CDR3 nucleotides: TGTGCCAGCAGTTTATCCTTTGCGGGACTAGCGGGGAACAATGAGCAGTTCTTC. Its protein product is CASSLSFAGLAGNNEQFF. The chain uses TRBV27 and TRBJ2-1, with 13 bases fitting TRBD2. The CDR3 spans 18 residues. V shed 0 bases, J shed 5 bases, and the junction held 7 bases outside the gene matches. Germline CDR1 and CDR2: MNHEY and SMNVEV (reference sequence).

Only a few counts were recorded for this clone. The rearrangement joins TRBV4-2 to TRBJ1-2; D remains unclear. V dropped 0 bases and J dropped 11 bases, with 10 bases sitting between them. This CDR3 comprises 12 residues. Germline V gene data show CDR1 as LGHNA and CDR2 as YNFKEQ. The CDR3 is CASSQDRTSYTF. DNA of the CDR3: TGTGCCAGCAGCCAAGATCGCACTAGTTACACCTTC.

J is TRBJ1-5 and V is TRBV4-2, with 7 positions matching TRBD1. CDR3 length: 15 residues. With V trimmed by 0 bases and J by 3 bases, 2 bases remained unmatched. The V gene's germline CDR1 is LGHNA and CDR2 YNFKEQ. The CDR3 coding sequence is TGTGCCAGCAGCCAAGAAAGGGGGCCCAATCAGCCCCAGCATTTT. Amino acid sequence: CASSQERGPNQPQHF.